A single sample gave rise to the 20 T cell receptor beta chains below, sequenced in a study of T cell changes during pregnancy in multiple sclerosis. Profiled with immunoSEQ multiplex PCR; TCRdb holds only in-frame clones, not every one. The sample lists fewer than 45,000 clones, more than 70% occurring once. This specimen consisted of CD8+ T cells from peripheral blood mononuclear cells, obtained in the third trimester of pregnancy. These TCRs come from a female donor with multiple sclerosis, enrolled in a pregnancy study.

The gene calls are TRBV19 and TRBJ1-5; possible D gene TRBD1, 6 bases. In germline, CDR1 is LNHDA, CDR2 SQIVND (reference sequence). The length of the CDR3 is 15 residues. Trimming cost V 5 bases and J 7 bases, with 18 bases left between them. CDR3 protein: CASSDKGEWRQPQHF. The CDR3 nucleotides read TGTGCCAGTAGTGATAAGGGGGAATGGAGGCAGCCCCAGCATTTT.

CDR3 in amino acids: CASRPTGVDGYTF. For the CDR3, the DNA is TGTGCCAGCAGACCGACAGGGGTGGACGGCTACACCTTC. The V gene is TRBV6-1, the J gene TRBJ1-2, with 8 positions matching TRBD1. Per germline, CDR1 MNHNS and CDR2 SASEGT. V lost 6 bases to trimming and J lost 8 bases; unmatched junction nucleotides: 8. The CDR3 contains 13 residues.

In its sample, this clone was seen a few times. V is TRBV27 and J is TRBJ2-2, with D maybe TRBD2 (5 bases). CDR1 and CDR2 (germline): MNHEY, SMNVEV (reference sequence). With 2 bases removed from V and 7 bases from J, the gap between germline ends came to 5 bases. CDR3 length: 12 amino acids. CDR3 protein: CASSLSGGELFF. Written as DNA, the CDR3 is TGTGCCAGCAGTTTAAGCGGCGGGGAGCTGTTTTTT.

This clone has a handful of counts. V gene TRBV14 combines with J gene TRBJ2-1, with D possibly TRBD2 on 5 matching bases. CDR1 is SGHDN and CDR2 is FVKESK in the germline V gene. Between the trimmed V and J ends, which lost 4 bases and 7 bases, there was a span of 26 bases. This CDR3 spans 18 amino acids. This CDR3 is CASSRRGIRLALINEQFF. The DNA for the CDR3 is TGTGCCAGCAGCCGACGGGGTATTCGCCTAGCTCTAATAAATGAGCAGTTCTTC.

This rearrangement joins TRBV10-2 to TRBJ1-6, with 7 bases aligning to TRBD1. The germline V gene has CDR1 WSHSY and CDR2 SAAADI. Germline trimming cut 7 bases from V and 7 bases from J; bases unmatched to any gene: 10. CDR3 length equals 15 residues. The CDR3, as DNA: TGCGCCAGCACCCCACAGGGGTCGGGGAATTCACCCCTCCACTTT. Protein product: CASTPQGSGNSPLHF.

The V and J genes are TRBV28 and TRBJ2-1; 7 bases fit TRBD2. The CDR3 is made up of 13 amino acids. CDR1 is MDHEN, CDR2 SYDVKM, per germline. With V trimmed by 7 bases and J by 7 bases, 7 bases remained unmatched. The CDR3 reads CASMGREGNEQFF. DNA for the CDR3: TGTGCCAGCATGGGCAGGGAGGGAAATGAGCAGTTCTTC.

The chain carries TRBV19 and TRBJ2-7, with TRBD1 matching over 10 bases. From germline, CDR1 is LNHDA and CDR2 SQIVND (reference sequence). The CDR3 is 16 amino acids. Trimming cost V 6 bases and J 7 bases; bases outside gene matches: 15. Here the CDR3 DNA reads TGTGCCAGTAGCCCAGAAGGTGGGGACAGGGGTTTTGAGCAGTACTTC. Amino acids: CASSPEGGDRGFEQYF.

In this sample, this clone turned up once. V gene TRBV19 combines with J gene TRBJ2-7, with D uncertain. CDR3 length: 14 residues. V dropped 5 bases and J dropped 3 bases, with 14 bases sitting between them. CDR1 LNHDA and CDR2 SQIVND come from the germline V gene (reference sequence). The CDR3 DNA reads as TGTGCCAGTAGTCCCCCTGACACCCTCTACGAGCAGTACTTC. This translates into CASSPPDTLYEQYF.

This clone appeared once. This chain links TRBV6-1 with TRBJ2-6; D might be TRBD1 (5 bases). Germline V gene sequence: CDR1 MNHNS, CDR2 SASEGT. CDR3 length equals 15 residues. V gave up 3 bases and J gave up 1 base, with 7 bases separating them. In nucleotides, the CDR3 is TGTGCCAGCAGTGAGGGGCAATCTGGGGCCAACGTCCTGACTTTC. Its protein product is CASSEGQSGANVLTF.

V is TRBV6-5 and J is TRBJ1-6; D might be TRBD1 (6 bases). Germline V gives CDR1 MNHEY, CDR2 SVGAGI. The CDR3 is 14 residues long. V was cut by 7 bases and J by 2 bases, with 9 bases left in between. CDR3 amino acids: CASTRTAYNSPLHF. The DNA for the CDR3 is TGTGCCAGCACCCGGACAGCCTATAATTCACCCCTCCACTTT.

This chain uses TRBV13 with TRBJ2-1, with 14 bases fitting TRBD2. Germline V lookup: CDR1 PRHDT, CDR2 FYEKMQ (reference sequence). The CDR3 is 15 residues long. V shed 3 bases, J shed 6 bases, and the junction held 1 base outside the gene matches. The CDR3 sequence is CASSLTSGGANEQFF. The CDR3 nucleotides read TGTGCCAGCAGCTTGACTAGCGGGGGGGCCAATGAGCAGTTCTTC.

The CDR3 DNA sequence: TGTGCCAGCAGTTTAAGACAGACTTACTCCTATAATTCACCCCTCCACTTT. It encodes CASSLRQTYSYNSPLHF. V usage is TRBV28 and J usage is TRBJ1-6; D possibly corresponds to TRBD1 (5 bases). Trimming shortened V by 2 bases and J by 0 bases, and 11 bases separated the two germline ends. The germline CDR1 and CDR2 sequences are MDHEN and SYDVKM. The CDR3 is made up of 17 amino acids.

The chain recombines TRBV30 with TRBJ1-1; unclear D gene. The length of the CDR3 is 11 residues. Germline V gives CDR1 GTSNPN, CDR2 SVGIG (reference sequence). Trimming stripped 4 bases from V and 1 base from J, with 4 bases between. The CDR3 DNA sequence: TGTGCCTGGACGAGGAACACTGAAGCTTTCTTT. Protein sequence: CAWTRNTEAFF.

DNA of the CDR3: TGCGCCAGCAGCCAAGGGACGGGGGAAGCTTATGGCTACACCTTC. Its translation is CASSQGTGEAYGYTF. The gene calls are TRBV4-3 and TRBJ1-2; weak D call: TRBD1 (5 bases). This CDR3 region has 15 residues. V dropped 1 base and J dropped 5 bases, with 14 bases sitting between them. Germline V gene lookup returns CDR1 LGHNA and CDR2 YSLEER.

This clone was observed a single time. J is TRBJ2-3 and V is TRBV19, with D possibly TRBD1 on 5 matching bases. V shed 8 bases and J shed 2 bases, with 11 bases lying between them. The CDR3 is made up of 13 amino acids. Germline loops: CDR1 LNHDA, CDR2 SQIVND (reference sequence). CDR3: CASGHGPTDTQYF. For the CDR3, the DNA is TGTGCCAGTGGACACGGACCCACAGATACGCAGTATTTT.

The rearrangement uses TRBV4-3 and TRBJ2-6; tentative D call: TRBD1 (5 bases). Germline-derived CDR1 and CDR2 are LGHNA and YSLEER. The ends were cut back, 2 bases at V and 0 bases at J, with 8 bases in the middle. The CDR3 runs to 16 residues. The CDR3 here is CASSQSTGSGANVLTF. The CDR3 DNA reads TGCGCCAGCAGCCAATCCACAGGCTCTGGGGCCAACGTCCTGACTTTC.

The chain links TRBV5-3 to TRBJ2-4, with 10 positions matching TRBD2. TRBV5-3 is an ORF, with its function uncertain. This CDR3 has 15 residues. Trimming cost V 3 bases and J 7 bases; bases outside gene matches: 7. CDR3 amino acids: CARSYVQRGGNIQYF. The CDR3 coding sequence is TGTGCCAGAAGCTATGTACAGCGGGGGGGGAACATTCAGTACTTC.

J is TRBJ1-1 and V is TRBV4-1; maybe TRBD1 (5 bases). V lost 4 bases to trimming and J lost 0 bases, with 9 bases between them. This CDR3 spans 14 amino acids. The germline gives CDR1 MGHRA, CDR2 YSYEKL. CDR3 in DNA: TGCGCCAGCAGCCGGGCACAGGTGAACACTGAAGCTTTCTTT. This sequence encodes CASSRAQVNTEAFF.

This sequence joins TRBV19 and TRBJ2-7; D perhaps matches TRBD2 (6 bases). Germline lookup yields CDR1 LNHDA and CDR2 SQIVND (reference sequence). The V gene lost 6 bases and the J gene lost 3 bases, with 9 bases spanning the gap. The CDR3 contains 12 residues. In DNA form, the CDR3 reads TGTGCCAGTAGGGGGACTCACTACGAGCAGTACTTC. Translation: CASRGTHYEQYF.

The chain is built from TRBV4-3 and TRBJ1-6; no reliable D call. The germline gives CDR1 LGHNA, CDR2 YSLEER. V was shortened by 0 bases and J by 9 bases, with 15 bases between the two germline ends. The CDR3 has 16 residues. The CDR3, as DNA: TGCGCCAGCAGCCAAGAGATCGGAATGGAGACTTCACCCCTCCACTTT. It yields the protein CASSQEIGMETSPLHF.